This TCR beta chain is from a study of T cell responses to AZD1222 COVID-19 vaccine. About the research overall: Pooled together were second doses at about 4 or about 12 weeks.

Trimming took 7 bases from V and 9 from J, leaving 16 bases between them. Germline V gives CDR1 LNHDA, CDR2 SQIVND (reference sequence). CDR3 length: 13 residues. In its sample, this clone was seen once. Some clones are missing from TCRdb's copy, which holds only in-frame ones; the method was immunoSEQ multiplex PCR. The data contain 140,000 to 150,000 clones, 89% of them singletons. Sample: peripheral blood, taken on day 0 of AZD1222 vaccination. The rearrangement uses TRBV19 and TRBJ2-1; D remains ambiguous. This receptor was identified in an adult in good health. CDR3 nucleotide sequence: TGTGCCAGTAATATTGGCCTCTGGGGTGAGCAGTTCTTC. It codes for CASNIGLWGEQFF.